These T cell receptor beta chains were read from a single sample in a study of graft-versus-host responses after intestinal transplantation. Libraries were prepared by immunoSEQ multiplex PCR; TCRdb keeps only in-frame clonotypes and omits some of them. The profile shows fewer than 20,000 clones, about 80% of them singletons. The sample here was ileum tissue, taken roughly 100 days after intestinal transplant. The receptor set was obtained from a human patient who received an intestinal transplant, so some T cells may come from the graft donor. Both conserved end residues are part of each CDR3. The order of the fields is clone size, D gene, CDR3 length, J gene, V gene, CDR3 DNA, CDR3 protein. D genes are given only for firm matches. Size values are once, few and many counts, or a class for expanded clones, and some rows have none.

clone_size: -
d_call: -
cdr3_length: 16
j_call: TRBJ1-4
v_call: TRBV2
cdr3_nt: TGTGCCAGCAGGGTTCCTTGGGGACAAACTAATGAAAAACTGTTTTTT
cdr3_aa: CASRVPWGQTNEKLFF

clone_size: -
d_call: -
cdr3_length: 13
j_call: TRBJ2-7
v_call: TRBV6-1
cdr3_nt: TGTGCCAGCAGCTCCTCTCTGTCCTACGAGCAGTACTTC
cdr3_aa: CASSSSLSYEQYF

clone_size: -
d_call: -
cdr3_length: 13
j_call: TRBJ2-7
v_call: TRBV6-1
cdr3_nt: TGTGCCAGCTCGGAGGGGGCGTCCTACGAGCAGTACTTC
cdr3_aa: CASSEGASYEQYF

clone_size: -
d_call: -
cdr3_length: 17
j_call: TRBJ2-7
v_call: TRBV11-3
cdr3_nt: TGTGCCAGCAGCTACCCGGGTCGCGGGCAGGGCAGCTACGAGCAGTACTTC
cdr3_aa: CASSYPGRGQGSYEQYF

clone_size: -
d_call: -
cdr3_length: 14
j_call: TRBJ1-2
v_call: TRBV28
cdr3_nt: TGTGCCAGCAGCCACCTAGACAGGTTCGGAGGCTACACCTTC
cdr3_aa: CASSHLDRFGGYTF

clone_size: once
d_call: -
cdr3_length: 16
j_call: TRBJ2-3
v_call: TRBV4-1
cdr3_nt: TGCGCCAGCAGCCAAGATAACGGACCGTACCCAGATACGCAGTATTTT
cdr3_aa: CASSQDNGPYPDTQYF

clone_size: -
d_call: -
cdr3_length: 15
j_call: TRBJ1-2
v_call: TRBV6-1
cdr3_nt: TGTGCCAGCAGTGAATACGGGCGACAGAACTATGGCTACACCTTC
cdr3_aa: CASSEYGRQNYGYTF

clone_size: few
d_call: -
cdr3_length: 12
j_call: TRBJ2-7
v_call: TRBV6-9
cdr3_nt: TGTGCCAGGTCCCTAATTACGAACGAGCAGTACTTC
cdr3_aa: CARSLITNEQYF

clone_size: -
d_call: TRBD1
cdr3_length: 14
j_call: TRBJ1-1
v_call: TRBV7-2
cdr3_nt: TGTGCCAGCAGCCTACAGGGGGTTTACACTGAAGCTTTCTTT
cdr3_aa: CASSLQGVYTEAFF

clone_size: -
d_call: TRBD2
cdr3_length: 15
j_call: TRBJ2-3
v_call: TRBV4-3
cdr3_nt: TGCGCCAGCAGCCAGGAGGGAGGGCCCACAGATACGCAGTATTTT
cdr3_aa: CASSQEGGPTDTQYF

clone_size: -
d_call: TRBD1
cdr3_length: 15
j_call: TRBJ1-2
v_call: TRBV28
cdr3_nt: TGTGCCAGCAGTTTTTGGGACAGATTTAACTATGGCTACACCTTC
cdr3_aa: CASSFWDRFNYGYTF

clone_size: few
d_call: TRBD1
cdr3_length: 13
j_call: TRBJ2-7
v_call: TRBV29-1
cdr3_nt: TGCAGCGTTGAGGGACAGAGCCACTACGAGCAGTACTTC
cdr3_aa: CSVEGQSHYEQYF

clone_size: few
d_call: TRBD1
cdr3_length: 12
j_call: TRBJ2-5
v_call: TRBV29-1
cdr3_nt: TGCAGCGTAACAGGGGGAGAGGAGACCCAGTACTTC
cdr3_aa: CSVTGGEETQYF

clone_size: -
d_call: TRBD1
cdr3_length: 15
j_call: TRBJ1-2
v_call: TRBV5-1
cdr3_nt: TGTGCCAGCAGCTTGAACCAGGGGGCAGTCTATGGCTACACCTTC
cdr3_aa: CASSLNQGAVYGYTF

clone_size: -
d_call: -
cdr3_length: 17
j_call: TRBJ2-7
v_call: TRBV23-1
cdr3_nt: TGCGCCAGCAGTCTTAATACGGACGGCCACTCAGGACACGAGCAGTACTTC
cdr3_aa: CASSLNTDGHSGHEQYF

clone_size: -
d_call: TRBD2
cdr3_length: 15
j_call: TRBJ2-5
v_call: TRBV7-2
cdr3_nt: TGTGCCAGCAGCTTAGGAGGCGGGAGCCAAGAGACCCAGTACTTC
cdr3_aa: CASSLGGGSQETQYF

clone_size: once
d_call: -
cdr3_length: 16
j_call: TRBJ2-1
v_call: TRBV7-9
cdr3_nt: TGTGCCAGCAGCAATCTACGGGAGTTTAATGGTAATGAGCAGTTCTTC
cdr3_aa: CASSNLREFNGNEQFF

clone_size: -
d_call: -
cdr3_length: 13
j_call: TRBJ2-3
v_call: TRBV9
cdr3_nt: TGTGCCAGCAGCGTGGCACCCACCAATACGCAGTATTTT
cdr3_aa: CASSVAPTNTQYF

clone_size: -
d_call: TRBD1
cdr3_length: 15
j_call: TRBJ1-1
v_call: TRBV5-4
cdr3_nt: TGTGCCAGCAGCCAGGGACAGCTGCTGAACACTGAAGCTTTCTTT
cdr3_aa: CASSQGQLLNTEAFF

clone_size: -
d_call: -
cdr3_length: 16
j_call: TRBJ2-7
v_call: TRBV4-1
cdr3_nt: TGCGCCAGCAGCCTCGGCGGTAGCTTTCCCTCCTACGAGCAGTACTTC
cdr3_aa: CASSLGGSFPSYEQYF

clone_size: -
d_call: -
cdr3_length: 13
j_call: TRBJ1-1
v_call: TRBV19
cdr3_nt: TGTGCCAGTAGTATTAGCAGGAACACTGAAGCTTTCTTT
cdr3_aa: CASSISRNTEAFF

clone_size: -
d_call: TRBD2
cdr3_length: 16
j_call: TRBJ2-1
v_call: TRBV13
cdr3_nt: TGTGCCAGCAGTACGACTAGCGGGAGTGGGTACAATGAGCAGTTCTTC
cdr3_aa: CASSTTSGSGYNEQFF

clone_size: -
d_call: TRBD2
cdr3_length: 14
j_call: TRBJ2-7
v_call: TRBV28
cdr3_nt: TGTGCCAGCACCGCTAGCGGGAGGGTCTACGAGCAGTACTTC
cdr3_aa: CASTASGRVYEQYF

clone_size: -
d_call: -
cdr3_length: 13
j_call: TRBJ1-1
v_call: TRBV5-4
cdr3_nt: TGTGCCAGCAGCAAAAACGGGGGCACTGAAGCTTTCTTT
cdr3_aa: CASSKNGGTEAFF

clone_size: -
d_call: TRBD1
cdr3_length: 17
j_call: TRBJ1-2
v_call: TRBV28
cdr3_nt: TGTGCCAGCAGTTTACTAACAGGGGCTAGCTTTAACTATGGCTACACCTTC
cdr3_aa: CASSLLTGASFNYGYTF

clone_size: -
d_call: -
cdr3_length: 14
j_call: TRBJ2-1
v_call: TRBV30
cdr3_nt: TGTGCCTGGAGTGTAGGCGACGGATACAATGAGCAGTTCTTC
cdr3_aa: CAWSVGDGYNEQFF

clone_size: -
d_call: -
cdr3_length: 13
j_call: TRBJ2-1
v_call: TRBV4-3
cdr3_nt: TGCGCCAGCAGCCAAGTACCGTACAATGAGCAGTTCTTC
cdr3_aa: CASSQVPYNEQFF

clone_size: -
d_call: -
cdr3_length: 16
j_call: TRBJ1-2
v_call: TRBV28
cdr3_nt: TGTGCCAGCAGTTTACTGGCGGGGGTTACACGCTATGGCTACACCTTC
cdr3_aa: CASSLLAGVTRYGYTF

clone_size: -
d_call: -
cdr3_length: 13
j_call: TRBJ1-2
v_call: TRBV10-3
cdr3_nt: TGTGCCATCAGCCGCAGTATTTACGGTTTCTACACCTTC
cdr3_aa: CAISRSIYGFYTF

clone_size: -
d_call: -
cdr3_length: 14
j_call: TRBJ2-7
v_call: TRBV28
cdr3_nt: TGTGCCAGCAACGAACAACCTAGGGCCTACGAGCAGTACTTC
cdr3_aa: CASNEQPRAYEQYF

clone_size: -
d_call: -
cdr3_length: 14
j_call: TRBJ1-4
v_call: TRBV6-1
cdr3_nt: TGTGCCAGCAGTGAAGATACATCCCCTGAAAAACTGTTTTTT
cdr3_aa: CASSEDTSPEKLFF

clone_size: -
d_call: -
cdr3_length: 17
j_call: TRBJ1-1
v_call: TRBV28
cdr3_nt: TGTGCCAGCAGTGTGGAGGGAAGTTCTGGCCGGGCGGGTGAAGCTTTCTTT
cdr3_aa: CASSVEGSSGRAGEAFF

clone_size: -
d_call: -
cdr3_length: 14
j_call: TRBJ2-5
v_call: TRBV2
cdr3_nt: TGTGCCAGCAGTGTGGCTCTCCTCCAAGAGACCCAGTACTTC
cdr3_aa: CASSVALLQETQYF

clone_size: -
d_call: -
cdr3_length: 16
j_call: TRBJ1-1
v_call: TRBV28
cdr3_nt: TGTGCCAGCAGTAAGCGTGGACGGAAAATGAACACTGAAGCTTTCTTT
cdr3_aa: CASSKRGRKMNTEAFF

clone_size: -
d_call: -
cdr3_length: 14
j_call: TRBJ2-4
v_call: TRBV28
cdr3_nt: TGTGCCAGCAGAGAACCCCCAACCAAAAACATTCAGTACTTC
cdr3_aa: CASREPPTKNIQYF

clone_size: -
d_call: -
cdr3_length: 16
j_call: TRBJ1-1
v_call: TRBV5-6
cdr3_nt: TGTGCCAGCAGCTTGGGGCTGGGGGGGATGAACACTGAAGCTTTCTTT
cdr3_aa: CASSLGLGGMNTEAFF

clone_size: -
d_call: -
cdr3_length: 15
j_call: TRBJ1-5
v_call: TRBV19
cdr3_nt: TGTGCCAGTAGTATAGTTGGGGGGGAAAATCAGCCCCAGCATTTT
cdr3_aa: CASSIVGGENQPQHF

clone_size: -
d_call: -
cdr3_length: 16
j_call: TRBJ2-5
v_call: TRBV7-8
cdr3_nt: TGTGCCAGCAGCTTCGGGGCGGGAACCGTTCAAGAGACCCAGTACTTC
cdr3_aa: CASSFGAGTVQETQYF

clone_size: -
d_call: TRBD2
cdr3_length: 14
j_call: TRBJ2-7
v_call: TRBV6-4
cdr3_nt: TGTGCCAGCAGTTTACTAGCGGGATTGGACGAGCAGTACTTC
cdr3_aa: CASSLLAGLDEQYF

clone_size: -
d_call: -
cdr3_length: 15
j_call: TRBJ2-7
v_call: TRBV9
cdr3_nt: TGTGCCAGCAGCCCTGGGGGCCAAAGCCACTACGAGCAGTACTTC
cdr3_aa: CASSPGGQSHYEQYF

clone_size: -
d_call: -
cdr3_length: 18
j_call: TRBJ2-6
v_call: TRBV5-1
cdr3_nt: TGCGCCAGCAGCCGCGGGACAGTAAAAGTGGCTGGGGCCAACGTCCTGACTTTC
cdr3_aa: CASSRGTVKVAGANVLTF

clone_size: -
d_call: -
cdr3_length: 11
j_call: TRBJ2-7
v_call: TRBV27
cdr3_nt: TGTGCCAGCAGTTTAGGAAACGAGCAGTACTTC
cdr3_aa: CASSLGNEQYF

clone_size: -
d_call: -
cdr3_length: 14
j_call: TRBJ2-3
v_call: TRBV21-1
cdr3_nt: TGTGCCAGCAGCAAGGGAGCGGGAGTAGATACGCAGTATTTT
cdr3_aa: CASSKGAGVDTQYF

clone_size: -
d_call: -
cdr3_length: 14
j_call: TRBJ2-5
v_call: TRBV5-1
cdr3_nt: TGCGCCAGCAGCTTGGAGGCAGGGTGGGAGACCCAGTACTTC
cdr3_aa: CASSLEAGWETQYF

clone_size: -
d_call: -
cdr3_length: 12
j_call: TRBJ2-7
v_call: TRBV28
cdr3_nt: TGTGCCAGCAGTTTGTTTGGCGGCGAGCAGTACTTC
cdr3_aa: CASSLFGGEQYF

clone_size: -
d_call: -
cdr3_length: 15
j_call: TRBJ1-5
v_call: TRBV19
cdr3_nt: TGTGCCAGTAGTAGGTGGGCTGTGGGCAATCAGCCCCAGCATTTT
cdr3_aa: CASSRWAVGNQPQHF

clone_size: -
d_call: -
cdr3_length: 14
j_call: TRBJ2-1
v_call: TRBV6-5
cdr3_nt: TGTGCCAGCAGCCAACTCAGGAGGTACAATGAGCAGTTCTTC
cdr3_aa: CASSQLRRYNEQFF

clone_size: -
d_call: -
cdr3_length: 11
j_call: TRBJ2-2
v_call: TRBV7-7
cdr3_nt: TGTGCTAGCAGCGGAAACGGGGAGCTGTTTTTT
cdr3_aa: CASSGNGELFF

clone_size: -
d_call: -
cdr3_length: 21
j_call: TRBJ2-4
v_call: TRBV21-1
cdr3_nt: TGTGCCAGCAGCCCAACGACCCCCCTCGGACTAGCGGAACTTCCGCTAAGCATTCAGTACTTC
cdr3_aa: CASSPTTPLGLAELPLSIQYF

clone_size: -
d_call: TRBD2
cdr3_length: 16
j_call: TRBJ2-1
v_call: TRBV11-2
cdr3_nt: TGTGCCAGCAGCTTACCGGGACTAGCGGGAAACAATGAGCAGTTCTTC
cdr3_aa: CASSLPGLAGNNEQFF

clone_size: -
d_call: -
cdr3_length: 14
j_call: TRBJ1-2
v_call: TRBV9
cdr3_nt: TGTGCCAGCAGCGCCGCCACAGCGTCCTATGGCTACACCTTC
cdr3_aa: CASSAATASYGYTF

clone_size: -
d_call: -
cdr3_length: 19
j_call: TRBJ2-5
v_call: TRBV5-8
cdr3_nt: TGTGCCAGCAGCACCCGCCCCGGGTACCCCTTTGTCGGGGGAGAGACCCAGTACTTC
cdr3_aa: CASSTRPGYPFVGGETQYF

clone_size: -
d_call: TRBD2
cdr3_length: 14
j_call: TRBJ2-7
v_call: TRBV6-6
cdr3_nt: TGTGCCAGCACCCCAGGGACTAGCGGCTACGAGCAGTACTTC
cdr3_aa: CASTPGTSGYEQYF

clone_size: -
d_call: TRBD1
cdr3_length: 12
j_call: TRBJ1-1
v_call: TRBV7-9
cdr3_nt: TGTGCCAGCAGCACACAGGGGACTGAAGCTTTCTTT
cdr3_aa: CASSTQGTEAFF

clone_size: -
d_call: -
cdr3_length: 16
j_call: TRBJ2-2
v_call: TRBV5-1
cdr3_nt: TGCGCCAGCAGCTTTTTGGCAGGGGTGAACACCGGGGAGCTGTTTTTT
cdr3_aa: CASSFLAGVNTGELFF

clone_size: -
d_call: TRBD2
cdr3_length: 16
j_call: TRBJ2-3
v_call: TRBV5-5
cdr3_nt: TGTGCCAGCAGCCGGGTCCTGGCGGGGGAAGGGGATACGCAGTATTTT
cdr3_aa: CASSRVLAGEGDTQYF